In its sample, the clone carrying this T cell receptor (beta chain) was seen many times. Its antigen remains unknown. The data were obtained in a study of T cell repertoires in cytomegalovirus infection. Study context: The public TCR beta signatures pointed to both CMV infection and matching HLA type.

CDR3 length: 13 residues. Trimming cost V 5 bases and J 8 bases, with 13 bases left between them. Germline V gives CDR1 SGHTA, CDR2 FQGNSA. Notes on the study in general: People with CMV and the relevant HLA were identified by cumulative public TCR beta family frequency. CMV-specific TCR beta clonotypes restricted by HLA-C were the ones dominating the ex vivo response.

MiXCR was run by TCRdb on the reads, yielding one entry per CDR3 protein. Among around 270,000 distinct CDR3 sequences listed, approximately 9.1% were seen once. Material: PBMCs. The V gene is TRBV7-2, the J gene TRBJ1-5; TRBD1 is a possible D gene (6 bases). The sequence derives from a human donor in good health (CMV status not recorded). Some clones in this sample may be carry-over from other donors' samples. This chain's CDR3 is CASSRSRGEPQHF. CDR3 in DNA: TGTGCCAGCAGCCGCAGCAGGGGCGAGCCCCAGCATTTT.